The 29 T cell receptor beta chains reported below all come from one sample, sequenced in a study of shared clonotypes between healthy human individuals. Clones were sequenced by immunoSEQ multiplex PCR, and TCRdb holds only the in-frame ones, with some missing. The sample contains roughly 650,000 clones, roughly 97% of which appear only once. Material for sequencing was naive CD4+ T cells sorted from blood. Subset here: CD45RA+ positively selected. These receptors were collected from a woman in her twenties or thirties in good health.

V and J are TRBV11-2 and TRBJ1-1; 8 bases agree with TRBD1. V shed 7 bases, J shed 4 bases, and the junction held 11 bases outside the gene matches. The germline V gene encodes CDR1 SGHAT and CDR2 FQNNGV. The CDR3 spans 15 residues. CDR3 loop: CASTTLGQGATEAFF. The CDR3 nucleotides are TGTGCCAGCACCACGCTTGGACAGGGAGCCACTGAAGCTTTCTTT.

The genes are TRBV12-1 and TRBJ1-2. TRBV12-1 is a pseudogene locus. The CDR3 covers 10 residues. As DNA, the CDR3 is TGTGCCAGCAGCTCCCATGGCTACACCTTC. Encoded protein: CASSSHGYTF.

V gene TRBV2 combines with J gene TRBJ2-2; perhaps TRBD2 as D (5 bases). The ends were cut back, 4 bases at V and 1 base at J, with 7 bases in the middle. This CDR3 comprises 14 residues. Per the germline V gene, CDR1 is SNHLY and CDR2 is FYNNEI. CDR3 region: CASSGERNTGELFF. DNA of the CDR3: TGTGCCAGCAGTGGGGAGCGGAACACCGGGGAGCTGTTTTTT.

The CDR3 DNA reads TGTGCCAGCAGTACTACAGGGGGCGGTCAGCCCCAGCATTTT. This codes for CASSTTGGGQPQHF. The chain uses TRBV27 and TRBJ1-5; 9 bases are shared with TRBD1. The CDR3 sequence is 14 residues long. Germline V gene lookup returns CDR1 MNHEY and CDR2 SMNVEV (reference sequence). With 5 bases clipped from V and 6 bases from J, the junction kept 5 bases outside the gene matches.

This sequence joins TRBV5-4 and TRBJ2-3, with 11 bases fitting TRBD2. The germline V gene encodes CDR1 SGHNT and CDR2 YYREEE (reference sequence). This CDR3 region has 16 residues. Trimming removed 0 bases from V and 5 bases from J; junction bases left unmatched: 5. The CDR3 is CASSLGTSGSIDTQYF. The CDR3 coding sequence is TGTGCCAGCAGCTTGGGCACTAGCGGGAGTATAGATACGCAGTATTTT.

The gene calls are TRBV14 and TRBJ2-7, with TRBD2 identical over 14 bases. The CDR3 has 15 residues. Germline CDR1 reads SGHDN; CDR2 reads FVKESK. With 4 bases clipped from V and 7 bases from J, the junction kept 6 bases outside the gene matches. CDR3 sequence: CASSRRGLAGAEQYF. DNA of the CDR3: TGTGCCAGCAGCCGACGGGGACTAGCGGGAGCAGAGCAGTACTTC.

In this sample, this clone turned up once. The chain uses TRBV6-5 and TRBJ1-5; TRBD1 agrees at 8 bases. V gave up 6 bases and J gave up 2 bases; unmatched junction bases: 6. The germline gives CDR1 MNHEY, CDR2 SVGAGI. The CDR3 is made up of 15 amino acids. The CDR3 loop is CASSPDRVGNQPQHF. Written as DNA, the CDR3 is TGTGCCAGCAGCCCGGACAGGGTTGGCAATCAGCCCCAGCATTTT.

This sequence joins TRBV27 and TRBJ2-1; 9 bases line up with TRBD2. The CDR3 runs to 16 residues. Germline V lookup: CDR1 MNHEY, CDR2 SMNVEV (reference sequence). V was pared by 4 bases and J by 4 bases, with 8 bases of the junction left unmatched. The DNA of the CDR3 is TGTGCCAGCAGTTCCCGGACTAGCGCGGGGTACAATGAGCAGTTCTTC. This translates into CASSSRTSAGYNEQFF.

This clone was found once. CDR3 bases: TGTGCCAGCAGCGTAGGCAGCACCGGGGAGCTGTTTTTT. Amino acids: CASSVGSTGELFF. The chain links TRBV9 to TRBJ2-2; D unclear. The CDR3 is 13 amino acids. Germline CDR1 reads SGDLS; CDR2 reads YYNGEE. Trimming stripped 0 bases from V and 4 bases from J, with 4 bases between.

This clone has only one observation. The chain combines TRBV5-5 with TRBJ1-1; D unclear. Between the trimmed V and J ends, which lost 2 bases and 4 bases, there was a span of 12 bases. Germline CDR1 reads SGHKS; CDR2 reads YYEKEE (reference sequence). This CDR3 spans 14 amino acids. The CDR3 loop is CASSFLSDPTEAFF. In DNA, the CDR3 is TGTGCCAGCAGCTTCTTGTCCGACCCCACTGAAGCTTTCTTT.

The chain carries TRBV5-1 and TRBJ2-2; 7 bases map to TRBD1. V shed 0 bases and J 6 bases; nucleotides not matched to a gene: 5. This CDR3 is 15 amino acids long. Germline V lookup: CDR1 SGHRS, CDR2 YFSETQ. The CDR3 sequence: CASSLADRIPGELFF. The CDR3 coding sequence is TGCGCCAGCAGCTTGGCGGACAGGATCCCCGGGGAGCTGTTTTTT. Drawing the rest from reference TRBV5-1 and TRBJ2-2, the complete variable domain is KAGVTQTPRYLIKTRGQQVTLSCSPISGHRSVSWYQQTPGQGLQFLFEYFSETQRNKGNFPGRFSGRQFSNSRSEMNVSTLELGDSALYLCASSLADRIPGELFFGEGSRLTVL.

CDR3 residues: CASGQQGPPDTQYF. In DNA, the CDR3 is TGTGCCAGCGGCCAACAGGGGCCCCCAGATACGCAGTATTTT. The chain employs TRBV7-3 and TRBJ2-3; 7 bases are shared with TRBD1. CDR1 and CDR2 from the germline V gene are SGHTA and FQGTGA. This CDR3 comprises 14 residues. After removal of 8 bases from V and 4 bases from J, the junction contained 9 bases not matched to a gene.

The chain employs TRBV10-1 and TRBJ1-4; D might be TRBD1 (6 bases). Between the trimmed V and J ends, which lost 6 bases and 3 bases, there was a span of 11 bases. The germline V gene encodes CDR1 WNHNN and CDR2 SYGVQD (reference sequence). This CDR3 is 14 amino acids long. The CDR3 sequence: CASSTGQPNEKLFF. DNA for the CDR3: TGCGCCAGCAGCACTGGACAGCCTAATGAAAAACTGTTTTTT.

CDR3: CASSQEAGLALDTQYF. CDR3 in DNA: TGTGCCAGCAGCCAAGAAGCGGGACTAGCGTTAGATACGCAGTATTTT. The chain joins TRBV14 to TRBJ2-3, with TRBD2 matching over 10 bases. The CDR3 spans 16 residues. V dropped 0 bases and J dropped 5; count of bases not matched to a gene: 5. The germline V gene encodes CDR1 SGHDN and CDR2 FVKESK.

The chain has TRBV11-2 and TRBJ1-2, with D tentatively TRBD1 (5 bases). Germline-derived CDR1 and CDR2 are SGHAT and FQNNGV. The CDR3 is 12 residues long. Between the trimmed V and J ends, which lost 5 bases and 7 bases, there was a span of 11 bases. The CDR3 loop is CASSPGHGGYTF. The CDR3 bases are TGTGCCAGCAGCCCCGGACACGGTGGCTACACCTTC.

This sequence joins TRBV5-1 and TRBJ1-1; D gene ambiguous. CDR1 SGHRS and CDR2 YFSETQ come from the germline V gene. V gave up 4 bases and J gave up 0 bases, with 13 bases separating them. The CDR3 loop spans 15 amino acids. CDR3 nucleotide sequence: TGCGCCAGCAGCCAAATGATTCGAATGAACACTGAAGCTTTCTTT. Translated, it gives CASSQMIRMNTEAFF.

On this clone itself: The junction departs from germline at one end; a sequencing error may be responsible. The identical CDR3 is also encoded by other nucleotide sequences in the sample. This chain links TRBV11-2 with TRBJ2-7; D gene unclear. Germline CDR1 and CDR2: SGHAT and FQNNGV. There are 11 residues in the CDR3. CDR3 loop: CASSFLYEQYF. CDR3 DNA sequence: TGTGCCAGCAGCTTCCTATACGAGCAGTACTTT.

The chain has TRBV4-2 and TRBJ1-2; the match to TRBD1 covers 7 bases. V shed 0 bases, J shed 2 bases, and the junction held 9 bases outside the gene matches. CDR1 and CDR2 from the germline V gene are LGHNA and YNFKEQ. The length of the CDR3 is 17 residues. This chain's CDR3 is CASSQELDREENYGYTF. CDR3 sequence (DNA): TGTGCCAGCAGCCAAGAGCTAGACAGGGAGGAGAACTATGGCTACACCTTC.

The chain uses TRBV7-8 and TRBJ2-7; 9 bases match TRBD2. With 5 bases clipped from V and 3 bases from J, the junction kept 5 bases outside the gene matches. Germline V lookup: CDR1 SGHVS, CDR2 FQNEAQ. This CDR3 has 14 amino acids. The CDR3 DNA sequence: TGTGCCAGCAGCAGCGGGCGGGGGGGCTACGAGCAGTACTTC. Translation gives CASSSGRGGYEQYF.

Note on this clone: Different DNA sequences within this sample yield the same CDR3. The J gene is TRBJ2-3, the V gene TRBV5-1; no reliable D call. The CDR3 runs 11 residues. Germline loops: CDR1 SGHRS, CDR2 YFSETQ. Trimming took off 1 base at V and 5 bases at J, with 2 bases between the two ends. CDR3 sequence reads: CASSLRDTQYF. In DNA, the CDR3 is TGCGCCAGCAGCTTGCGAGATACGCAGTATTTT.

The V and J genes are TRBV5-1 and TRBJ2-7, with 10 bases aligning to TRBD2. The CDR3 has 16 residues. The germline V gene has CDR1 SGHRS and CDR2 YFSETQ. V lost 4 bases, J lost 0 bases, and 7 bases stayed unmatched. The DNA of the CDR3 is TGCGCCAGCAGCGGGACTAGCGACCCAAGCTCCTACGAGCAGTACTTC. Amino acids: CASSGTSDPSSYEQYF.

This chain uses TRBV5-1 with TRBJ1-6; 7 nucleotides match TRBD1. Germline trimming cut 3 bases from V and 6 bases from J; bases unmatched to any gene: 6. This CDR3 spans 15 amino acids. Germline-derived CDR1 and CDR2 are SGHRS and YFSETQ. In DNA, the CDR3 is TGCGCCAGCAGCTCTACAGGGGTAGGTAATTCACCCCTCCACTTT. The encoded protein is CASSSTGVGNSPLHF.

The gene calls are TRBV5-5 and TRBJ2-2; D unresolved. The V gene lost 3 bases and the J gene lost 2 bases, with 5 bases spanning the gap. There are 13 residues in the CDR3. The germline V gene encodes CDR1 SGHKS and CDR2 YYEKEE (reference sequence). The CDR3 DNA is TGTGCCAGCAGCTCCAGAAACACCGGGGAGCTGTTTTTT. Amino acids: CASSSRNTGELFF.

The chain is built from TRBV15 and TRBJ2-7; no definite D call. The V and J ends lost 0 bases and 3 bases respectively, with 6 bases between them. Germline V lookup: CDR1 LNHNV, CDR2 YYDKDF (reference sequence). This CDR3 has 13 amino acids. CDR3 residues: CATSREVSYEQYF. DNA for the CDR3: TGTGCCACCAGCAGAGAGGTCAGCTACGAGCAGTACTTC.

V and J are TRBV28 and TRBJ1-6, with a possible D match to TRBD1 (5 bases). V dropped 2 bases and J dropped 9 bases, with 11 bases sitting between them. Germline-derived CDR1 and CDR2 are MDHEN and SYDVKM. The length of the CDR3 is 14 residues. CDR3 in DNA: TGTGCCAGCAGTTTACCCCAGGGTAGTTCACCCCTCCACTTT. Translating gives CASSLPQGSSPLHF.

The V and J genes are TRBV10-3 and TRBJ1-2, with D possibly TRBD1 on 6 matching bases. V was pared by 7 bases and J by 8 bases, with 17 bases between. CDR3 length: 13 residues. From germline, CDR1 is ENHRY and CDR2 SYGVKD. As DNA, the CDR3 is TGTGCCATCAATCGCCGCGGGGGCCGGGGCTACACCTTC. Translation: CAINRRGGRGYTF.

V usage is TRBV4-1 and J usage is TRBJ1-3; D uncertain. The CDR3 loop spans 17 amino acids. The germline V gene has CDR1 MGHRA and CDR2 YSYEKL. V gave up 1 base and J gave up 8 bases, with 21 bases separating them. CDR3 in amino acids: CASSQAEEWRYQDTIYF. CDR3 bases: TGCGCCAGCAGCCAAGCGGAGGAGTGGAGGTACCAAGACACCATATATTTT.

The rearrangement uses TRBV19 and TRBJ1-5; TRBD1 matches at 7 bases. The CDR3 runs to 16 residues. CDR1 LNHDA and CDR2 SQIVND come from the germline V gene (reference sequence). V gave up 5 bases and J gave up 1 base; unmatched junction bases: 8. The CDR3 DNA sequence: TGTGCCAGTAGTGAACCATACAGGGGCAGCAATCAGCCCCAGCATTTT. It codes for CASSEPYRGSNQPQHF.

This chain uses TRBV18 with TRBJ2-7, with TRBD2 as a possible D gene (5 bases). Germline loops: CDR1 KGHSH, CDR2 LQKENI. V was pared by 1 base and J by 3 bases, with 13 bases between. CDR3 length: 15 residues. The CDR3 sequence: CASSPRGKAGYEQYF. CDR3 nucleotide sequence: TGTGCCAGCTCACCACGAGGGAAAGCAGGCTACGAGCAGTACTTC.